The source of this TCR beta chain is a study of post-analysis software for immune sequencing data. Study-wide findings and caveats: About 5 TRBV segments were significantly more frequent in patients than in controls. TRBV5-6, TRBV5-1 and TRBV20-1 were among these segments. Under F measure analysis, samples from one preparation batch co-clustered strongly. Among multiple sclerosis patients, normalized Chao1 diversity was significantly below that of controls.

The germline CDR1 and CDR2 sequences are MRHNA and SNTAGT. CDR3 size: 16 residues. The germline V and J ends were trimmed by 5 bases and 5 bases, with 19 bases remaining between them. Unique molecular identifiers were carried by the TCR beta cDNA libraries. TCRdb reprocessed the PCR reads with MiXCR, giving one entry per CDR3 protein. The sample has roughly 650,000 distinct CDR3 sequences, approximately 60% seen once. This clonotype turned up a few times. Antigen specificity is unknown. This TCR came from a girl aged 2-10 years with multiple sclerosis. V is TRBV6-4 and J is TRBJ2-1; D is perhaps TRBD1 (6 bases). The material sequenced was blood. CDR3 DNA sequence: TGTGCCAGCAGTCCCTCGGGCCCTGGGACAAACAATGAGCAGTTCTTC. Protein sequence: CASSPSGPGTNNEQFF.